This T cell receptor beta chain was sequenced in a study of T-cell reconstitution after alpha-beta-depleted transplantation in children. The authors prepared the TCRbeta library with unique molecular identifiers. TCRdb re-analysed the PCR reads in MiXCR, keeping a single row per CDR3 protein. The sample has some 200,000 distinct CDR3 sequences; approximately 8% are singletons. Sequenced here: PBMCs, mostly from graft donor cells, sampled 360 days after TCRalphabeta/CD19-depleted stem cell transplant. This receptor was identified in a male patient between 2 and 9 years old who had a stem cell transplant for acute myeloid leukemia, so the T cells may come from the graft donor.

The CDR3 region is CASSSPDRAQGTQYF. CDR3 nucleotides: TGTGCCAGCAGTTCTCCCGACAGGGCCCAGGGGACCCAGTACTTC. The chain carries TRBV12-3 or TRBV12-4 and TRBJ2-5, with TRBD1 identical over 7 bases. The CDR3 consists of 15 residues. V was pared by 4 bases and J by 7 bases, with 12 bases of the junction left unmatched.